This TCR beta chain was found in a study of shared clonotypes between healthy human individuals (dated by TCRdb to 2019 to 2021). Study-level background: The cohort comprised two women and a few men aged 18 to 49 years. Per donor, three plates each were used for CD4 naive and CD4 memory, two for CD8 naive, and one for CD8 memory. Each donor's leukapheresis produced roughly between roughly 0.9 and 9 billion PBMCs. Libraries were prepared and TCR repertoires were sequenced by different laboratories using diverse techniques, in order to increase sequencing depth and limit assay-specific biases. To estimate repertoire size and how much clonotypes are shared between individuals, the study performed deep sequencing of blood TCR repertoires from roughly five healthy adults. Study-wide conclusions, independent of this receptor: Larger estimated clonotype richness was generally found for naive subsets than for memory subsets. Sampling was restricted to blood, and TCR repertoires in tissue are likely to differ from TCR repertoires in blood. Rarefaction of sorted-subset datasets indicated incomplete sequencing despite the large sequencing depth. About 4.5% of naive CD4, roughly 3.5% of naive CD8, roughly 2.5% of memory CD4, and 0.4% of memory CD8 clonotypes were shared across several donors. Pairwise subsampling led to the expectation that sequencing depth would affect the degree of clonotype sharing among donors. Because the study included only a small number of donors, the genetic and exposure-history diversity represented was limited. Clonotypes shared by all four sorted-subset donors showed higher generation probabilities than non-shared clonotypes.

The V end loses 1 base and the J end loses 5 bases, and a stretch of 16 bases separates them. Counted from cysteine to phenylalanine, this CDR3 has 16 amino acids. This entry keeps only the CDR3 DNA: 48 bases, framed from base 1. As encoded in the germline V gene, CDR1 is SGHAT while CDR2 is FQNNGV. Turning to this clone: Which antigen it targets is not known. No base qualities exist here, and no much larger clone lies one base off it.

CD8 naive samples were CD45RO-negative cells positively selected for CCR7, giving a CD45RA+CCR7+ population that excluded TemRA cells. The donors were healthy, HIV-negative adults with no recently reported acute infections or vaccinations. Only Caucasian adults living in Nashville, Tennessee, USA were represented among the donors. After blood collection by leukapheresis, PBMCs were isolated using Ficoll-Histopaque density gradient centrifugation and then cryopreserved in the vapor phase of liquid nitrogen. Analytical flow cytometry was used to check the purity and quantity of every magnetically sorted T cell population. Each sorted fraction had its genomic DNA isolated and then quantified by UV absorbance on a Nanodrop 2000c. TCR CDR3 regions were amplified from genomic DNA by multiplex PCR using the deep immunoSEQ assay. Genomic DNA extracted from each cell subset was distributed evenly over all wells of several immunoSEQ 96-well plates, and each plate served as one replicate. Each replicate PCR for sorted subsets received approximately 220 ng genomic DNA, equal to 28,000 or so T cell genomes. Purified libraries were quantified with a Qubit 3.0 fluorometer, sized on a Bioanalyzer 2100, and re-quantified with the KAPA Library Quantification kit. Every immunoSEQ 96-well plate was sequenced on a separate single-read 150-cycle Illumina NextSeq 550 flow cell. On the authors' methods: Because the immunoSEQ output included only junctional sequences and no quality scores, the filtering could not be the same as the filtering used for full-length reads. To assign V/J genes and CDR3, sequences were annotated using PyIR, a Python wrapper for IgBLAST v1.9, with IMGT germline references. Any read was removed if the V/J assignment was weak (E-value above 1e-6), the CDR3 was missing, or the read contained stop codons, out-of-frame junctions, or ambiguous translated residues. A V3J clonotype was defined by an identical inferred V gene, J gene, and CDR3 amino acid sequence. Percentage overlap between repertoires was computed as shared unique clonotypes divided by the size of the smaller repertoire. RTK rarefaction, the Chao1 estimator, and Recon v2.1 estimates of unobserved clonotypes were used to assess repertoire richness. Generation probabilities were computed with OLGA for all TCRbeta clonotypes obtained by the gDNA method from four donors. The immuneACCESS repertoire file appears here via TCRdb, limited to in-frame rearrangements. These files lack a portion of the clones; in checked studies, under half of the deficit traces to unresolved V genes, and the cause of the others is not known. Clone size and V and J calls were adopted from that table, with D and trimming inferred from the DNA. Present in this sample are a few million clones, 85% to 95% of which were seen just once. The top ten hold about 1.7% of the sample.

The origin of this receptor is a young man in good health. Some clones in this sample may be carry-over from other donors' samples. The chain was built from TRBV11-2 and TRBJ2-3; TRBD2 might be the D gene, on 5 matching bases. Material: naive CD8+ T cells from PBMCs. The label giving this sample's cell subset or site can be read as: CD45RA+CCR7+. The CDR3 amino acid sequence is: CASSLGFSLALDTQYF. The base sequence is TGTGCCAGCAGCTTAGGGTTTAGCCTAGCATTAGATACGCAGTATTTT.